This T cell receptor beta chain appears in the sequencing data of a study of T-cell reconstitution after alpha-beta-depleted transplantation in children. This clonotype came up a few times. V dropped 1 base and J dropped 4 bases, with 9 bases sitting between them. Germline-derived CDR1 and CDR2 are SGDLS and YYNGEE. The CDR3 runs 14 residues. A TCRbeta library incorporating unique molecular identifiers was prepared. One entry per CDR3 protein, called by TCRdb with MiXCR from the PCR reads. The sample lists 750,000 to 950,000 distinct CDR3 sequences; 15% to 20% were seen once. The chain joins TRBV9 to TRBJ1-5; weak D call: TRBD1 (6 bases). This sample comprised PBMCs, mostly from graft donor cells, obtained 360 days after TCRalphabeta/CD19-depleted stem cell transplant. This sequence originates from a male patient between 10 and 17 years old who had a stem cell transplant for acute lymphoblastic leukemia, so the T cells may come from the graft donor. CDR3 region: CASSVSGVNQPQHF. CDR3 nucleotides: TGTGCCAGCAGCGTATCAGGGGTAAATCAGCCCCAGCATTTT. Using reference TRBV9 and TRBJ1-5 for the parts outside the CDR3, the full variable domain is DSGVTQTPKHLITATGQRVTLRCSPRSGDLSVYWYQQSLDQGLQFLIQYYNGEERAKGNILERFSAQQFPDLHSELNLSSLELGDSALYFCASSVSGVNQPQHFGDGTRLSIL.